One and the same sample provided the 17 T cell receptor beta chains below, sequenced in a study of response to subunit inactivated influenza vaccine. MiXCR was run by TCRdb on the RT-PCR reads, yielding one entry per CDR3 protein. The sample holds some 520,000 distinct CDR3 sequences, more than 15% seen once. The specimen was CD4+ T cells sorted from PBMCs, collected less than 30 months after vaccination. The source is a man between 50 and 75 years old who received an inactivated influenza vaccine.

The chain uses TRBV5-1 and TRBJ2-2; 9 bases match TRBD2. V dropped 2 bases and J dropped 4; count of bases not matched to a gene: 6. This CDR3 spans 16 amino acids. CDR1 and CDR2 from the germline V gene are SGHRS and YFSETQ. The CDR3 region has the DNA TGCGCCAGCAGCTTAGCCAGAGCGGGAGGCACCGGGGAGCTGTTTTTT. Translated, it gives CASSLARAGGTGELFF.

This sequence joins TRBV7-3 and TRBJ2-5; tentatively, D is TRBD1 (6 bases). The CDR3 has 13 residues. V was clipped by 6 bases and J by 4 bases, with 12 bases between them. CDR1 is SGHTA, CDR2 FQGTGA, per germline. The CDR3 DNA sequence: TGTGCCAGCAGTGACTCCAGGGGAGAGACCCAGTACTTC. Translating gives CASSDSRGETQYF.

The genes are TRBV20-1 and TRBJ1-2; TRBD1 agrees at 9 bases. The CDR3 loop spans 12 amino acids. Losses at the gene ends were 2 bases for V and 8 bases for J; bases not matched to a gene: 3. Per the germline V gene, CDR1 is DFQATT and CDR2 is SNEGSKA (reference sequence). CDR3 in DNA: TGCAGTGCTAGAACAGGGGGCGACGGCTACACCTTC. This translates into CSARTGGDGYTF.

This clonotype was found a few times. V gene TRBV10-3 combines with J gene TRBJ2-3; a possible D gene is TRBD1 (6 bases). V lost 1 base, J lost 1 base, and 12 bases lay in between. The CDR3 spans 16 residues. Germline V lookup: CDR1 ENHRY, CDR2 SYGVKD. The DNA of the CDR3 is TGTGCCATCAGTGAGTTTGGGGGCTGGGGCACAGATACGCAGTATTTT. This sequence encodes CAISEFGGWGTDTQYF.

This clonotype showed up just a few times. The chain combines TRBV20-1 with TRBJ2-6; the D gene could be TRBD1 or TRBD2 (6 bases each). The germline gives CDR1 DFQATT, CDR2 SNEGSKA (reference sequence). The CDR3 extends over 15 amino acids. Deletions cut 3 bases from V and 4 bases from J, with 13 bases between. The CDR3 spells CSASPGGPGANVLTF. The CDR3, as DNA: TGCAGTGCTAGCCCCGGGGGCCCCGGGGCCAACGTCCTGACTTTC.

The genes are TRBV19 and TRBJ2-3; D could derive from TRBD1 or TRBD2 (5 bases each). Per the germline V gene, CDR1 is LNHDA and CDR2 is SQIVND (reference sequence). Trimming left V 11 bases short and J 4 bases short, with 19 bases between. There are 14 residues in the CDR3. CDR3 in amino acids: CASSRGTVSDTQYF. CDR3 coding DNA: TGTGCCTCCTCCCGTGGGACGGTCTCAGATACGCAGTATTTT. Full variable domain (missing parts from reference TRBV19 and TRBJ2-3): DGGITQSPKYLFRKEGQNVTLSCEQNLNHDAMYWYRQDPGQGLRLIYYSQIVNDFQKGDIAEGYSVSREKKESFPLTVTSAQKNPTAFYLCASSRGTVSDTQYFGPGTRLTVL.

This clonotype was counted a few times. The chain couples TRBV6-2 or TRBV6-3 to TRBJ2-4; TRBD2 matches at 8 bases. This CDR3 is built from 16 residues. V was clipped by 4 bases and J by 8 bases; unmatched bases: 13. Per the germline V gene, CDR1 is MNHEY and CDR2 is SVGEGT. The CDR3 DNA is TGTGCCAGCAGTTCCTTCCGGGGGGGGCAGTTGGACATTCAGTACTTC. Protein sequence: CASSSFRGGQLDIQYF.

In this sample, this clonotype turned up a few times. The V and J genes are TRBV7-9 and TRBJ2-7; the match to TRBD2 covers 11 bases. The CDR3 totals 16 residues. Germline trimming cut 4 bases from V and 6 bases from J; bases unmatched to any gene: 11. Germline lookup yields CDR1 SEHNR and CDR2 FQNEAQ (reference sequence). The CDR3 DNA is TGTGCCAGCAGCTCAGTAGCGGGAGGGACTTTCGCCGAGCAGTACTTC. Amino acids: CASSSVAGGTFAEQYF.

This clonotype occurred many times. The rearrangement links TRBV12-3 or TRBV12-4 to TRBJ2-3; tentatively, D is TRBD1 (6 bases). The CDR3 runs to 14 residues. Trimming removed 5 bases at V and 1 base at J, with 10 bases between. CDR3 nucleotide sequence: TGTGCCAGCAGTAGAAGGACAGGCACAGATACGCAGTATTTT. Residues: CASSRRTGTDTQYF.

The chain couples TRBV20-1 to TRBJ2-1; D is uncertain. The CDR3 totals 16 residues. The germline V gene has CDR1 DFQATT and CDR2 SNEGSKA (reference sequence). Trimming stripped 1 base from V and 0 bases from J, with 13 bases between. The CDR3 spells CSARALARSSYNEQFF. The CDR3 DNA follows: TGCAGTGCTAGAGCTCTCGCGAGGAGCTCCTACAATGAGCAGTTCTTC.

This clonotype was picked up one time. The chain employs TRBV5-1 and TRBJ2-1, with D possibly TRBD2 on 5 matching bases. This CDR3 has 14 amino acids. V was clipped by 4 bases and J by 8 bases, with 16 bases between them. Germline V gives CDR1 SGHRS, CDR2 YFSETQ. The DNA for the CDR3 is TGCGCCAGCAGCATCACAGCGGTTAACGATGAGCAGTTCTTC. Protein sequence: CASSITAVNDEQFF.

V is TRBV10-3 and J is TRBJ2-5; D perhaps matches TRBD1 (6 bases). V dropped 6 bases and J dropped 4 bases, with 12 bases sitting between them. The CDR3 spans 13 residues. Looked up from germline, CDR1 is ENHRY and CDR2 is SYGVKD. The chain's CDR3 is CAISPEGVETQYF. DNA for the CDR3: TGTGCCATCAGCCCCGAGGGGGTAGAGACCCAGTACTTC.

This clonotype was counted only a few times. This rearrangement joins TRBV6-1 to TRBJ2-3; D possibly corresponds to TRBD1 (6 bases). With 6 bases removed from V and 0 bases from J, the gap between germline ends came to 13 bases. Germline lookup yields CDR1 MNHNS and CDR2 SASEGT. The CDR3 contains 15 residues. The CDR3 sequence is CASSATGISTDTQYF. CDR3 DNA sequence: TGTGCCAGCAGCGCCACAGGGATCAGCACAGATACGCAGTATTTT.

CDR3 DNA: TGTGCCAGCAGCTTAGTTTCGGGCAGACTTCGGCAGCCCCAGCATTTT. Its translation is CASSLVSGRLRQPQHF. The chain is built from TRBV7-2 and TRBJ1-5; D gene unclear. This CDR3 comprises 16 residues. Looked up from germline, CDR1 is SGHTA and CDR2 is FQGNSA. V gave up 1 base and J gave up 7 bases, with 17 bases separating them.

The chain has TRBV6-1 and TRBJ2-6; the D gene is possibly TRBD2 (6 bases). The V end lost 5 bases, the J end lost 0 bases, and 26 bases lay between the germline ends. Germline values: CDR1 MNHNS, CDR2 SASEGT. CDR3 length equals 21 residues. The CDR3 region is CASSPVGGLIVPYSGANVLTF. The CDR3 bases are TGTGCCAGCAGTCCCGTCGGAGGGCTGATCGTTCCTTACTCTGGGGCCAACGTCCTGACTTTC.

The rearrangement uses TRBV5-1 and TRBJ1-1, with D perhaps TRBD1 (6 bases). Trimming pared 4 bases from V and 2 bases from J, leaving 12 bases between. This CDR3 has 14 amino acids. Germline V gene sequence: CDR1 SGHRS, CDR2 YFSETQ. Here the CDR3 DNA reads TGCGCCAGCAGCATCCGGGACATAAACACTGAAGCTTTCTTT. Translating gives CASSIRDINTEAFF. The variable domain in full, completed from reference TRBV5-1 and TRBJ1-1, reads KAGVTQTPRYLIKTRGQQVTLSCSPISGHRSVSWYQQTPGQGLQFLFEYFSETQRNKGNFPGRFSGRQFSNSRSEMNVSTLELGDSALYLCASSIRDINTEAFFGQGTRLTVV.

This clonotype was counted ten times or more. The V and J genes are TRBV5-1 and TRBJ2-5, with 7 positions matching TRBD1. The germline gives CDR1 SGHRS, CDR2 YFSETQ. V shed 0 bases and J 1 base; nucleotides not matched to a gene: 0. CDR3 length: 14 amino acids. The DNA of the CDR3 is TGCGCCAGCAGCTTGGACAGGGGCCAAGAGACCCAGTACTTC. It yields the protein CASSLDRGQETQYF.